This T cell receptor beta chain was sequenced during a study of shared clonotypes between healthy human individuals. Study-wide results and caveats: Naive CD4 clonotype sharing across several donors was about 5%. Large sequencing depth failed to make sorted-subset sequencing complete, rarefaction showed.

The count of this clone is one. The target antigen is unknown. Only in-frame clones appear in the TCRdb table, and some are missing; sequencing was by immunoSEQ multiplex PCR. The table has about a million clones, about 72% seen once. The V gene's germline CDR1 is SGHVS and CDR2 FQNEAQ. Unmatched junction bases numbered 9, after V lost 5 bases and J lost 3 bases. The length of the CDR3 is 15 residues. This sequence was found in a man aged 18 to 29 in good health. Some clones in this sample may be carry-over from other donors' samples. The specimen sequenced was memory CD4+ T cells from PBMCs. Regarding subset: CD45RA-negative fraction. The chain recombines TRBV7-8 with TRBJ2-7; 8 nucleotides match TRBD2. This CDR3 reads CASSPVSGSLYEQYF. DNA for the CDR3: TGTGCCAGCAGCCCAGTGAGCGGGAGTCTCTACGAGCAGTACTTC.